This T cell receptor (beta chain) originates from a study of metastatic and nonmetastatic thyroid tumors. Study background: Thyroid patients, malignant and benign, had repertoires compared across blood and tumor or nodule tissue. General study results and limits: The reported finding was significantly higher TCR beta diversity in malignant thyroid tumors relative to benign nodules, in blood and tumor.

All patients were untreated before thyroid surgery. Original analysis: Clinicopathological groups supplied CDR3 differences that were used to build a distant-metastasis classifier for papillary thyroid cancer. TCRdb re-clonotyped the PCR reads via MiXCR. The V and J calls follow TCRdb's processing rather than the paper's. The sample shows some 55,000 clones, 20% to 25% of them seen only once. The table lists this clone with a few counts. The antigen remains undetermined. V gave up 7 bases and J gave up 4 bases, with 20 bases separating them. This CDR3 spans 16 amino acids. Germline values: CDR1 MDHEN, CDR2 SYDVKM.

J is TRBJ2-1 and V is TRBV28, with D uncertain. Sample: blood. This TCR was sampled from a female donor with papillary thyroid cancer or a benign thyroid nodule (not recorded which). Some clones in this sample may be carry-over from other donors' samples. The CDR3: CASISTVLEMYNEQFF. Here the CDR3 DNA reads TGTGCCAGCATTAGTACAGTTCTTGAGATGTACAATGAGCAGTTCTTC.